Each of the 9 T cell receptor beta chains below was sequenced from the same sample in a study of chemoradiotherapy in HPV16-positive cancers. Some clones are missing from TCRdb's copy, which holds only in-frame ones; the method was immunoSEQ multiplex PCR. The sample lists under 15,000 clones; 89% were seen once. Sequencing used blood, obtained from a patient who underwent chemoradiotherapy. The source is a human donor with HPV-associated anogenital cancer.

The chain links TRBV2 to TRBJ2-2, with TRBD1 as a possible D gene (6 bases). The CDR3 consists of 13 residues. Trimming shortened V by 5 bases and J by 3 bases, and 7 bases separated the two germline ends. Germline loops: CDR1 SNHLY, CDR2 FYNNEI. The CDR3 loop reads CASSSGDTGELFF. Written as DNA, the CDR3 is TGTGCCAGCAGTTCAGGGGACACCGGGGAGCTGTTTTTT.

CDR3 coding DNA: TGTGCCAGCAGTCCTCCGACTAGCGGGAGGGCCAGGGAGACCCAGTACTTC. Amino acid sequence: CASSPPTSGRARETQYF. The chain carries TRBV27 and TRBJ2-5; 14 bases are shared with TRBD2. Germline CDR1 is MNHEY and CDR2 is SMNVEV (reference sequence). J was trimmed by 5 bases and V by 5 bases; bases with no gene match: 10. CDR3 length equals 17 residues.

This clone appeared once. This chain joins TRBV6-1 and TRBJ1-5; D is perhaps TRBD1 (5 bases). CDR1 MNHNS and CDR2 SASEGT come from the germline V gene. Trimming pared 5 bases from V and 9 bases from J, leaving 20 bases between. This CDR3 region has 15 residues. CDR3 residues: CASSLDSPALGPQHF. CDR3 DNA sequence: TGTGCCAGCAGTCTCGACAGTCCCGCCTTAGGGCCCCAGCATTTT.

V usage is TRBV14 and J usage is TRBJ1-4; TRBD1 agrees at 8 bases. CDR3 length equals 14 residues. V trimming: 3 bases; J trimming: 7 bases; junction bases outside the gene matches: 4. Germline V CDR1 and CDR2: SGHDN, FVKESK. CDR3: CASSHRQGSEKLFF. CDR3 DNA sequence: TGTGCCAGCAGCCACCGACAGGGGAGTGAAAAACTGTTTTTT. The variable domain in full, with the rest retrieved from reference TRBV14 and TRBJ1-4, is EAGVTQFPSHSVIEKGQTVTLRCDPISGHDNLYWYRRVMGKEIKFLLHFVKESKQDESGMPNNRFLAERTGGTYSTLKVQPAELEDSGVYFCASSHRQGSEKLFFGSGTQLSVL.

The V call is TRBV9, the J call TRBJ2-7, with TRBD2 as a possible D gene (5 bases). The CDR3 length is 15 residues. CDR1 is SGDLS, CDR2 YYNGEE, per germline. V was trimmed by 0 bases and J by 0 bases, leaving 10 bases between them. CDR3 sequence reads: CASSVEIGSSYEQYF. In nucleotides, the CDR3 is TGTGCCAGCAGCGTAGAAATAGGGAGCTCCTACGAGCAGTACTTC.

The CDR3: CASSPQREGRSVFF. The CDR3 DNA sequence: TGTGCCAGCTCACCCCAGCGGGAGGGCCGATCCGTGTTCTTC. J is TRBJ2-1 and V is TRBV18; 10 positions match TRBD2. The trim removed 3 bases at V and 15 bases at J, leaving 11 bases unmatched. This CDR3 contains 14 residues. Germline CDR1 reads KGHSH; CDR2 reads LQKENI.

This chain uses TRBV7-6 with TRBJ2-7, with D possibly TRBD1 on 5 matching bases. Trimming stripped 1 base from V and 2 bases from J, with 9 bases between. CDR1 and CDR2 from the germline V gene are SGHVS and FNYEAQ. This CDR3 contains 14 residues. The CDR3 sequence is CASSLVAGTYEQYF. For the CDR3, the DNA is TGTGCCAGCAGCTTAGTAGCAGGGACCTACGAGCAGTACTTC.

V and J are TRBV5-5 and TRBJ2-7, with 9 bases matching TRBD1. From germline, CDR1 is SGHKS and CDR2 YYEKEE (reference sequence). The junction had 14 bases not matched to a gene; V was cut back by 3 bases and J by 4 bases. This CDR3 region has 17 residues. The CDR3, as DNA: TGTGCCAGCAGCTCGGCGTCTGGGACAGGGAAGCGATACGAGCAGTACTTC. Amino acids: CASSSASGTGKRYEQYF.

This chain links TRBV7-8 with TRBJ1-5; 7 nucleotides agree with TRBD1. This CDR3 has 15 amino acids. Germline-derived CDR1 and CDR2 are SGHVS and FQNEAQ. After removal of 5 bases from V and 7 bases from J, the junction contained 11 bases not matched to a gene. The CDR3 region is CASSQSYRGGQPQHF. CDR3 DNA: TGTGCCAGCAGCCAATCATACAGGGGAGGACAGCCCCAGCATTTT.